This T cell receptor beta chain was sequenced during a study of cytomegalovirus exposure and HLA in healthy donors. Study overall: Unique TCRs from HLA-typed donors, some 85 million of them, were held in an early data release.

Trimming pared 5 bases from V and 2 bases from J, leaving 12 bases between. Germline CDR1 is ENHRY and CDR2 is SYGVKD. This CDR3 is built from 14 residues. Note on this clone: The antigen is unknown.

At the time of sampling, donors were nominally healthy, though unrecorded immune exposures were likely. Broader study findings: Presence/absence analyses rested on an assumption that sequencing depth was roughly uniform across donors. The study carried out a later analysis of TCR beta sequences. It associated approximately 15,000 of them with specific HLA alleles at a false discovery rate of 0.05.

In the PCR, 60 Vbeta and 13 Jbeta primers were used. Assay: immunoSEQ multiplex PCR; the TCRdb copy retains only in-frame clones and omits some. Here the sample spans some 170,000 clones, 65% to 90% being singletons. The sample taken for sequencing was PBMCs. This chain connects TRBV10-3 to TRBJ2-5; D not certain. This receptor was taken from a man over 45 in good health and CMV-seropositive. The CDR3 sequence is CAISSSGAQETQYF. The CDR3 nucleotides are TGTGCCATCAGTTCCTCGGGTGCACAAGAGACCCAGTACTTC.